This T cell receptor (beta chain) was observed in a study of shared clonotypes between healthy human individuals. The study's findings and limits: Few donors restricted represented genetic and exposure-history diversity.

The CDR3 sequence is 15 residues long. CDR1 is SEHNR and CDR2 is FQNEAQ in the germline V gene (reference sequence). J was trimmed by 4 bases and V by 1 base; bases with no gene match: 7. Assay used: immunoSEQ multiplex PCR; TCRdb lists only in-frame clones, some missing. The sample comprises roughly 720,000 clones, around 90% of which are singletons, and 30% to 35% rests with the top ten. Every contributor of samples was a Caucasian grown-up residing in Nashville, Tennessee. Of note for this clone: Its antigen is currently unknown.

The clonotype comes from a man between 18 and 35 years old in good health. Some clones in this sample may be carry-over from other donors' samples. The chain combines TRBV7-9 with TRBJ2-7; TRBD2 agrees at 7 bases. The sequencing input was memory CD8+ T cells from PBMCs. The subset: CD45RO+ cells pooled with CCR7-negative TemRA cells. CDR3 sequence: CASSLGTGGPYEQYF. As DNA, the CDR3 is TGTGCCAGCAGCTTAGGGACGGGAGGACCTTACGAGCAGTACTTC.